This T cell receptor (beta chain) came from a study of cytomegalovirus exposure and HLA in healthy donors. Turning to the study itself: It was reported in a later analysis that the same platform had been used for the 120 validation repertoires as for the approximately 700 first-cohort repertoires.

Profiling relied on immunoSEQ multiplex PCR, and the TCRdb table lists in-frame clones only, not all of them. In the table there are some 270,000 clones, around 85% of which are singletons. Sequencing used PBMCs. The TCR sequence derives from a woman aged 18-29 years in good health and CMV-seronegative.

The CDR3 DNA is TGTGCCAGCAGCCGACAGGGCGGTTACGAGCAGTACTTC. It specifies CASSRQGGYEQYF. The chain is built from TRBV5-4 and TRBJ2-7, with TRBD1 matching over 7 bases. Germline CDR1 SGHNT, CDR2 YYREEE (reference sequence). J lost 4 bases, V lost 4 bases, and 5 bases had no gene match. This CDR3 contains 13 residues.